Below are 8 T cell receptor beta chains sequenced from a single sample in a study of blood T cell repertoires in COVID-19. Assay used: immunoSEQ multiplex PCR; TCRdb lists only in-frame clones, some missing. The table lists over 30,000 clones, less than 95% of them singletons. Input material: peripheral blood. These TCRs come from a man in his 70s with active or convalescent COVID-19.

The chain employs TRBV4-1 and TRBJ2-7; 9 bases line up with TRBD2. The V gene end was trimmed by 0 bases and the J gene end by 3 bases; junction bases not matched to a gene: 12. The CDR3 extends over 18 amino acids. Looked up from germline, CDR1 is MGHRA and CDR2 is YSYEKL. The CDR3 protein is CASSQDKGIAGVSYEQYF. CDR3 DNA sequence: TGCGCCAGCAGCCAAGATAAGGGCATAGCGGGAGTGAGCTACGAGCAGTACTTC.

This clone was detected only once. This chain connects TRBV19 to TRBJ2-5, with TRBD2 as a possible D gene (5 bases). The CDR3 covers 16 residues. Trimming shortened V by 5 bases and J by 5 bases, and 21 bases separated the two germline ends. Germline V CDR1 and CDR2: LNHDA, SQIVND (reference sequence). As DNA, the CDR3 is TGTGCCAGTAGTCCTCGCCGGACGGAGGAGAGGGAGACCCAGTACTTC. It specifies CASSPRRTEERETQYF. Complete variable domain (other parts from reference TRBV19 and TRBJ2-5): DGGITQSPKYLFRKEGQNVTLSCEQNLNHDAMYWYRQDPGQGLRLIYYSQIVNDFQKGDIAEGYSVSREKKESFPLTVTSAQKNPTAFYLCASSPRRTEERETQYFGPGTRLLVL.

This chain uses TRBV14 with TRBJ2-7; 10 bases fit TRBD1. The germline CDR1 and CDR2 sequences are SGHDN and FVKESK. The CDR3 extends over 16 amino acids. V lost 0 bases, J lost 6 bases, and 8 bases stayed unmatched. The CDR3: CASSQDQGTGVSEQYF. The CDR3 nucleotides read TGTGCCAGCAGCCAAGATCAGGGGACAGGGGTGAGCGAGCAGTACTTC.

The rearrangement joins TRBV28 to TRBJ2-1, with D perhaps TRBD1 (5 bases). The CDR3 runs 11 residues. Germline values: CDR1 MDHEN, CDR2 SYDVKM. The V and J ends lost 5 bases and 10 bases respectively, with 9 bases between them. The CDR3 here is CASSDSGEQFF. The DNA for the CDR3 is TGTGCCAGCAGTGACAGTGGCGAGCAGTTCTTC.

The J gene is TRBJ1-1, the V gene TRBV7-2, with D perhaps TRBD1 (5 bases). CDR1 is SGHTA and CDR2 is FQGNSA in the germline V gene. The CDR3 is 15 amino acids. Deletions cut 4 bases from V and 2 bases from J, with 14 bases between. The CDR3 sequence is CASSSSGTDNTEAFF. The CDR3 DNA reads TGTGCCAGCAGCTCTAGCGGGACGGACAACACTGAAGCTTTCTTT.

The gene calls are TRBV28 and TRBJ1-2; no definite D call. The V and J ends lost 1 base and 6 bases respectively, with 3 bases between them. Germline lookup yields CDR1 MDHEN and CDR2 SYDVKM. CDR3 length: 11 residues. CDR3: CASSLFDGYTF. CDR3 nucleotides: TGTGCCAGCAGTTTATTCGATGGCTACACCTTC.

The DNA of the CDR3 is TGTGCCAGCAGCTACCAGCGGTACACTGAAGCTTTCTTT. Protein product: CASSYQRYTEAFF. The V and J genes are TRBV7-3 and TRBJ1-1; no firm D call. The CDR3 length is 13 residues. V lost 4 bases and J lost 3, with 9 bases in between. Per the germline V gene, CDR1 is SGHTA and CDR2 is FQGTGA.

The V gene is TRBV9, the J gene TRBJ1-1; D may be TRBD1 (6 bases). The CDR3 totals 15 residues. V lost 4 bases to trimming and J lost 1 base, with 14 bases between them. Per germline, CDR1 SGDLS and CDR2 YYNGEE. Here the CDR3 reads CASSSYGQQNTEAFF. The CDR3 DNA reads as TGTGCCAGCAGCTCTTACGGACAGCAGAACACTGAAGCTTTCTTT.